Each of the 14 T cell receptor beta chains below was sequenced from the same sample in a study of tumor-infiltrating lymphocytes in primary liver carcinoma. RNA and DNA were co-extracted from approximately 20-30 mg of unsorted bulk tissue. The template, roughly 550 ng total RNA, yielded TCR beta cDNA made with a constant-region primer. Library construction for TCR beta comprised three nested multiplex PCR rounds performed with slightly modified ARM-PCR. The two initial PCR rounds, roughly 9 cycles each, used TRBV1-TRBV30 forward and C-beta reverse primers. Via MiXCR, TCRdb re-called the multiplex PCR reads, giving one row per CDR3 protein. The sample shows 100,000 or so distinct CDR3 sequences, around three quarters of them seen only once. Sequencing was carried out using liver tumor tissue from sampling region 5. Documented subset: tumor region T5, tumor centre. These receptors all stem from a woman in her sixties or seventies with primary liver carcinoma and hepatitis B virus infection.

The chain links TRBV21-1 to TRBJ2-7; the table gives TRBD2 as D, unverified against the DNA. TRBV21-1 is given as a pseudogene. The CDR3 runs 17 residues. The CDR3 coding sequence is TGTGCCAGCAGCAAAGGGGGACTAGCGTTCCTCTTCTACAAGCAGTACTTC. Translated: CASSKGGLAFLFYKQYF.

This clonotype is a singleton in its sample. The chain recombines TRBV4-1 with TRBJ2-3; either TRBD1 or TRBD2 may fit D (5 bases each). CDR1 and CDR2 from the germline V gene are MGHRA and YSYEKL. V was clipped by 6 bases and J by 6 bases, with 16 bases between them. This CDR3 contains 14 residues. CDR3: CASSQKKGTDTQYF. DNA for the CDR3: TGCGCCAGCAGTCAGAAGAAGGGGACGGATACGCAGTATTTT.

This clonotype has only one observation. A much larger clone sits a single nucleotide away, making a read error possible. This rearrangement joins TRBV12-3 or TRBV12-4 to TRBJ2-5; 7 bases are a match to TRBD2. This CDR3 region has 15 residues. In DNA form, the CDR3 reads TGTACCAGCAGTCCCCAAAACCTAGCGGAAGAGACCCAGTACTTC. This codes for CTSSPQNLAEETQYF.

The gene calls are TRBV6-1 and TRBJ1-5; D is possibly TRBD1 (6 bases). V dropped 8 bases and J dropped 5 bases, with 19 bases sitting between them. Germline V CDR1 and CDR2: MNHNS, SASEGT. The CDR3 is 15 amino acids. The CDR3, as DNA: TGTGCCAGCCGCCGGACAGTGGCGAATTATCAGCCCCAGCATTTT. Its translation is CASRRTVANYQPQHF.

About this clonotype: A junction end diverges from the germline sequence, so it may reflect a read error. The chain uses TRBV11-2 and TRBJ2-7, with D possibly called TRBD1 or TRBD2 (5 bases each). Germline V CDR1 and CDR2: SGHAT, FQNNGV. CDR3 size: 13 residues. CDR3 DNA sequence: TGTGCAAGCAGCGTACAGGAACTAGGGGAGCAGTACTTC. This codes for CASSVQELGEQYF.

This clonotype was picked up a small number of times. This may be a read error: a much more frequent sequence differs by one nucleotide. J is TRBJ1-1 and V is TRBV6-1; weak D call: TRBD1 (5 bases). V was cut by 4 bases and J by 1 base, with 10 bases left in between. The germline V gene encodes CDR1 MNHNS and CDR2 SASEGT. The CDR3 sequence is 14 residues long. The CDR3 region has the DNA TGTGCCAGCAGTGGGGGCTTCCCGAACACTGAAGCTTTCTTT. Its translation is CASSGGFPNTEAFF.

With respect to this clonotype: At one boundary the junction diverges from the germline segment, which might be a read error. V and J are TRBV29-1 and TRBJ1-2, with TRBD1 as a possible D gene (6 bases). The CDR3 has 12 residues. CDR1 SQVTM and CDR2 ANQGSEA come from the germline V gene. DNA of the CDR3: TGCAGCATAGGGGGAAACCACTATGGATACACCTTC. The encoded protein is CSIGGNHYGYTF.

This rearrangement joins TRBV28 to TRBJ2-7; possible D gene TRBD2, 5 bases. This CDR3 spans 14 amino acids. Per germline, CDR1 MDHEN and CDR2 SYDVKM. V lost 5 bases and J lost 0, with 11 bases in between. The CDR3 nucleotides are TGTGCCAGCAGTACCTGGACTGGCTCCTACGAGCAGTACTTC. This gives the protein CASSTWTGSYEQYF.

This clonotype showed up just once. This may be a read error, as it is one base from a much larger clone. The V gene is TRBV2, the J gene TRBJ2-3; D gene unclear. The CDR3 loop spans 12 amino acids. CDR1 SNHLY and CDR2 FYNNEI come from the germline V gene. The CDR3 spells CVSRTDTDTQYF. The CDR3 DNA sequence: TGTGTCAGCAGGACGGACACAGATACGCAGTATTTT.

This clonotype was seen many times. The V and J genes are TRBV28 and TRBJ2-7; TRBD2 agrees at 7 bases. The V segment lost 6 bases and the J segment 3 bases; nucleotides outside the gene matches: 5. The CDR3 is 13 residues long. Germline V gene data show CDR1 as MDHEN and CDR2 as SYDVKM. CDR3 protein: CASSSAGRYEQYF. CDR3 DNA: TGTGCCAGCAGCTCAGCGGGACGCTACGAGCAGTACTTC.

A remark on this clonotype: Since no conserved phenylalanine or tryptophan closes the CDR3, a read error is the likely cause. The CDR3 loop reads CSVGDMGAGGTDTQYL. CDR3 in DNA: TGCAGCGTTGGAGATATGGGTGCGGGAGGCACAGATACGCAGTATCTT. J is TRBJ2-3 and V is TRBV29-1, with 7 bases aligning to TRBD2. Trimming cost V 4 bases and J 1 base; bases outside gene matches: 11. The CDR3 has 16 residues. Germline-derived CDR1 and CDR2 are SQVTM and ANQGSEA.

This sequence joins TRBV12-3 or TRBV12-4 and TRBJ1-1; no clear D gene. This CDR3 contains 15 residues. V was trimmed by 7 bases and J by 1 base, leaving 16 bases between them. The CDR3 loop is CASNWGWARNTEAFF. In DNA, the CDR3 is TGTGCCAGCAATTGGGGATGGGCTAGGAACACTGAAGCTTTCTTT.

Remarks on this clonotype: A read error may produce the germline difference seen at one junction end. The genes are TRBV5-6 and TRBJ1-5, with D hard to call. Germline loops: CDR1 SGHDT, CDR2 YYEEEE. This CDR3 is built from 16 residues. The CDR3 protein is CASSAGPGNSNRPQRF. DNA for the CDR3: TGTGCTAGCAGCGCTGGACCCGGGAATAGCAATCGGCCCCAGCGTTTT.

This clonotype was observed a single time. The junction departs from the called germline gene at one end, perhaps through a read error. V gene TRBV7-9 combines with J gene TRBJ1-1; 7 nucleotides agree with TRBD1. The CDR3 is made up of 15 amino acids. Germline values: CDR1 SEHNR, CDR2 FQNEAQ (reference sequence). CDR3 residues: CASSLGPTGITEALF. The CDR3 bases are TGTGCCAGCAGCTTAGGTCCGACAGGGATCACTGAAGCTTTATTT.